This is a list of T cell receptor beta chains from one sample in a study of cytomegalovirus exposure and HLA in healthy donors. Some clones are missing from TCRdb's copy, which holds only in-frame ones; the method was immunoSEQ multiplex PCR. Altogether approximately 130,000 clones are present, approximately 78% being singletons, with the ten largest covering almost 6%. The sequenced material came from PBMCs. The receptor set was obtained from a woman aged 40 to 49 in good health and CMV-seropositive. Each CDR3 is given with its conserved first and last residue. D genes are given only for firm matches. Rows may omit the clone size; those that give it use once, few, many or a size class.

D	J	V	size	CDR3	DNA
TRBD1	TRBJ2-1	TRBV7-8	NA	CASSMTGVLYNEQFF	TGTGCCAGCAGCATGACAGGGGTTCTCTACAATGAGCAGTTCTTC
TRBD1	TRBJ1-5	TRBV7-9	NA	CASSPPGTANQPQHF	TGTGCCAGCAGCCCCCCCGGGACAGCTAATCAGCCCCAGCATTTT
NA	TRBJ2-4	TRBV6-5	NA	CASSSHTGAKNIQYF	TGTGCCAGCAGTTCCCACACGGGAGCCAAAAACATTCAGTACTTC
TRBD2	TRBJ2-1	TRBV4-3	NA	CASSQSSGIYNEQFF	TGCGCCAGCAGCCAATCCAGCGGGATTTACAATGAGCAGTTCTTC
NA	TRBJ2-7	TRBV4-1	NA	CASSRGHLDEQYF	TGCGCCAGCAGCCGGGGCCATTTGGACGAGCAGTACTTC
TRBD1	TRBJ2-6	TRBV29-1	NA	CSAVQGYGGANVLTF	TGCAGCGCCGTACAGGGGTATGGTGGGGCCAACGTCCTGACTTTC
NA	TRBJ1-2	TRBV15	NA	CATSRDLEMRNYGYTF	TGTGCCACCAGCAGAGATCTCGAAATGCGGAACTATGGCTACACCTTC
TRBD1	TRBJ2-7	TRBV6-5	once	CASSPGTGGFYEQYF	TGTGCCAGCAGTCCCGGGACAGGGGGATTCTACGAGCAGTACTTC
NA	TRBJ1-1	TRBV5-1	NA	CASSSEGVRLGNTEAFF	TGCGCCAGCAGCTCAGAAGGGGTGCGCCTGGGGAACACTGAAGCTTTCTTT
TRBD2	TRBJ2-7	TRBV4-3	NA	CASSQEWEGGGSYEQYF	TGCGCCAGCAGCCAAGAATGGGAGGGTGGCGGCTCCTACGAGCAGTACTTC
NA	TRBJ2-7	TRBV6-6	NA	CASSKAGANSYEQYF	TGTGCCAGCAGTAAGGCGGGGGCGAACTCCTACGAGCAGTACTTC
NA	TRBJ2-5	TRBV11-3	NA	CASSLRGYGETQYF	TGTGCCAGCAGCTTGAGGGGGTACGGAGAGACCCAGTACTTC
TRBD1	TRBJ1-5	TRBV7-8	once	CASSPVGQGAFQPQHF	TGTGCCAGCAGCCCAGTGGGGCAGGGGGCTTTTCAGCCCCAGCATTTT
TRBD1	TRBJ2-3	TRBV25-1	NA	CASSGTGRSTDTQYF	TGTGCCAGCAGTGGGACAGGGCGAAGCACAGATACGCAGTATTTT
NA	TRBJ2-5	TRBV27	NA	CASSFAGVGETQYF	TGTGCCAGCAGTTTTGCAGGGGTGGGGGAGACCCAGTACTTC
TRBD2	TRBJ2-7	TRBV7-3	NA	CASSLISPSGIREQYF	TGTGCCAGCAGCTTAATTAGTCCTAGCGGGATTAGGGAGCAGTACTTC
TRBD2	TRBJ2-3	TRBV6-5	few	CASTSGGIPDTQYF	TGTGCCAGCACTAGCGGGGGGATCCCAGATACGCAGTATTTT
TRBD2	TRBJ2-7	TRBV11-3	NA	CASSSRTSPGEQYF	TGTGCCAGCAGCTCCCGGACTAGCCCCGGCGAGCAGTACTTC
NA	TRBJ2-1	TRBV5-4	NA	CASSLLGGDEQFF	TGTGCCAGCAGCTTGTTAGGGGGGGATGAGCAGTTCTTC
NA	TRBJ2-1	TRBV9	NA	CASSASQGSEQFF	TGTGCCAGCAGCGCGTCACAGGGAAGTGAGCAGTTCTTC
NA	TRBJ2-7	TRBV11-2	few	CASSLAGNLYEQYF	TGTGCCAGCAGCTTAGCCGGGAACCTTTACGAGCAGTACTTC
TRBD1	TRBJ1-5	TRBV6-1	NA	CASSEGQGRNQPQHF	TGTGCCAGCAGTGAAGGACAGGGACGCAATCAGCCCCAGCATTTT
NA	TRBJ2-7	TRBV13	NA	CASSLYGYEQYF	TGTGCCAGCAGCTTATACGGGTACGAGCAGTACTTC
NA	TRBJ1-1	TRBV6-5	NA	CASRHQGRAEAFF	TGTGCCAGCAGGCACCAGGGGAGGGCTGAAGCTTTCTTT
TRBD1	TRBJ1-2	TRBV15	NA	CATSRDLDRTSGYGYTF	TGTGCCACCAGCAGAGATCTGGACAGGACTTCGGGCTATGGCTACACCTTC
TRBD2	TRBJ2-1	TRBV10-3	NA	CAIRTSGGEYNEQFF	TGTGCCATCAGGACTAGCGGGGGCGAGTACAATGAGCAGTTCTTC
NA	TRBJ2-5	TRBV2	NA	CASGRDWEQYF	TGTGCCAGTGGACGAGATTGGGAGCAGTACTTC
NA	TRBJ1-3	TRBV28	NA	CASSPRSHVSGNTIYF	TGTGCCAGCAGCCCCCGCAGTCATGTCTCCGGAAACACCATATATTTT
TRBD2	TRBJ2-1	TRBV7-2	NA	CASSRKSSGRANEQFF	TGTGCCAGCAGCCGAAAGTCTAGCGGGAGGGCCAATGAGCAGTTCTTC
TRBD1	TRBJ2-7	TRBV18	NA	CASSLEGGQGSYEQYF	TGTGCCAGCTCACTGGAAGGGGGACAGGGGAGCTACGAGCAGTACTTC
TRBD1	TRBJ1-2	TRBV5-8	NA	CASSSGGTYGYTF	TGTGCCAGCAGTTCAGGGGGCACCTATGGCTACACCTTC
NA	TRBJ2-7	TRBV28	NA	CASSRSVGQTYEQYF	TGTGCCAGCAGTCGTTCCGTCGGACAGACCTACGAGCAGTACTTC
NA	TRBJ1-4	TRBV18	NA	CASSPRRQGDGEKLFF	TGTGCCAGCTCACCACGACGACAAGGGGATGGAGAAAAACTGTTTTTT
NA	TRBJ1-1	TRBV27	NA	CASSVLGRGATEAFF	TGTGCCAGCAGTGTCCTGGGTCGTGGGGCCACTGAAGCTTTCTTT
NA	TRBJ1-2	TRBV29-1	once	CSVGVGAHGYTF	TGCAGCGTTGGAGTAGGGGCCCATGGCTACACCTTC
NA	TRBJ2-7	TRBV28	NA	CASSRHYEQYF	TGTGCCAGCAGTAGACACTACGAGCAGTACTTC